These T cell receptor beta chains were read from a single sample in a study of blood T cell repertoires in COVID-19. Clones were read by immunoSEQ multiplex PCR, and TCRdb kept only the in-frame ones, dropping some. This table holds 150,000 to 200,000 clones, 84% found once. What was sequenced was peripheral blood. Receptors were obtained from a woman in her seventies with COVID-19, enrolled during active disease. CDR3s include the opening cysteine and the closing phenylalanine or tryptophan. D genes are given only for firm matches. Where a row states a size, it is once, few, many or the class of an expanded clone; other rows omit it.

clone size	J gene	D gene	V gene	CDR3 DNA	CDR3 protein
once	TRBJ1-2	TRBD1	TRBV7-2	TGTGCCAGCAGCTTAGTACAGGGGGCTGGCTATGGCTACACCTTC	CASSLVQGAGYGYTF
once	TRBJ2-1	TRBD2	TRBV18	TGTGCCAGCTCAGCAAACGGACTAGCGGGGGGATATGAGCAGTTCTTC	CASSANGLAGGYEQFF
.	TRBJ1-1	.	TRBV6-1	TGTGCCAGCACCGAGGCCGGTAGGGCTTTCTTT	CASTEAGRAFF
once	TRBJ1-1	.	TRBV5-1	TGCGCCAGCAGCGCTACGACCGGGGGCACTGAAGCTTTCTTT	CASSATTGGTEAFF
.	TRBJ1-1	TRBD1	TRBV27	TGTGCCAGCAGTTCCTTGACAGGGGGATACACTGAAGCTTTCTTT	CASSSLTGGYTEAFF
few	TRBJ1-2	.	TRBV19	TGTGCCAGTAGTCTTGTGACAGCCACATATGGCTACACCTTC	CASSLVTATYGYTF
.	TRBJ1-3	.	TRBV19	TGTGCCAGTAACCCCCGCGGCCTCTCTGGAAACACCATATATTTT	CASNPRGLSGNTIYF
few	TRBJ2-7	TRBD2	TRBV5-1	TGCGCCAGCAGCACCGGGGGGAGGTACGAGCAGTACTTC	CASSTGGRYEQYF
.	TRBJ1-2	.	TRBV15	TGTGCCACCAGCAGACCGTCAGATAAATATGGCTACACCTTC	CATSRPSDKYGYTF
.	TRBJ1-1	.	TRBV19	TGTGCCAGTAGTACCGGGGGACTAGGGAACACTGAAGCTTTCTTT	CASSTGGLGNTEAFF
.	TRBJ1-1	.	TRBV9	TGTGCCAGCAGCGTAGAGAGTGGAGACGGAACTGAAGCTTTCTTT	CASSVESGDGTEAFF
.	TRBJ1-2	.	TRBV5-6	TGTGCCAGCAGCCTACGGCTACGGGTGAACTATGGCTACACCTTC	CASSLRLRVNYGYTF
once	TRBJ1-1	.	TRBV7-9	TGTGCCAGCAGCGCCCCCCGACAGATGAACACTGAAGCTTTCTTT	CASSAPRQMNTEAFF
.	TRBJ2-7	TRBD2	TRBV2	TGTGCCAGCAGTGGCCGGGACTACCTTGACGAGCAGTACTTC	CASSGRDYLDEQYF
.	TRBJ2-1	TRBD2	TRBV11-2	TGTGCCAGCAGCTTAGTAGGCGGGAGGGTCTACAATGAGCAGTTCTTC	CASSLVGGRVYNEQFF
.	TRBJ2-7	TRBD1	TRBV28	TGTGCCAGCAGTTCCCGGGGACAGGGGTTCTCCTACGAGCAGTACTTC	CASSSRGQGFSYEQYF
few	TRBJ1-1	.	TRBV10-3	TGTGCCATCAGGGACACCACTGAAGCTTTCTTT	CAIRDTTEAFF
.	TRBJ1-1	.	TRBV27	TGTGCCAGCAACATTCGTCCCGGGACAATGAGGAGTGAAGCTTTCTTT	CASNIRPGTMRSEAFF
.	TRBJ1-3	.	TRBV6-5	TGTGCCAGCAGTTTCGGTTTTGGCTCTGGAAACACCATATATTTT	CASSFGFGSGNTIYF
.	TRBJ2-1	TRBD2	TRBV28	TGTGCCAGCCGAGGCGCTAGCGGGGGAGGGAATGAGCAGTTCTTC	CASRGASGGGNEQFF
.	TRBJ1-1	.	TRBV5-6	TGTGCCAGCAGCTTGGTTTGGCCACCCGGGAGACGAAACACTGAAGCTTTCTTT	CASSLVWPPGRRNTEAFF
.	TRBJ2-3	.	TRBV21-1	TGTGCCAGCAGCAAAATAACTAGCGGCCCATACCGAGGTACGCAGTATTTT	CASSKITSGPYRGTQYF
few	TRBJ1-2	.	TRBV6-1	TGTGCCAGCAGTGAAGGGGGGGTGGCTAACTATGGCTACACCTTC	CASSEGGVANYGYTF
.	TRBJ1-1	TRBD1	TRBV7-2	TGTGCCAGCAGTCGACAGGGAACCACTGAAGCTTTCTTT	CASSRQGTTEAFF
.	TRBJ1-2	TRBD1	TRBV28	TGTGCCAGCATATTACAGGGGGCTCATGGGGGCTACACCTTC	CASILQGAHGGYTF
.	TRBJ1-1	.	TRBV19	TGTGCCAGTAGACTACAGGGATTGAGCATGAACACTGAAGCTTTCTTT	CASRLQGLSMNTEAFF
.	TRBJ2-3	TRBD2	TRBV19	TGTGCCAGTAGCCGGGGACTAGCGGCCACAGATACGCAGTATTTT	CASSRGLAATDTQYF
.	TRBJ1-6	.	TRBV4-2	TGTGCCAGCAGCCACCCTCAGGATTCACCCCTCCACTTT	CASSHPQDSPLHF
.	TRBJ1-6	TRBD1	TRBV30	TGTGCCTGGGACCCGACAGGGCAGCCGGGATCACCCCTCCACTTT	CAWDPTGQPGSPLHF
.	TRBJ1-1	.	TRBV7-3	TGTGCCAGCAGCCCCGAGCCGAACACTGAAGCTTTCTTT	CASSPEPNTEAFF
.	TRBJ2-3	TRBD2	TRBV30	TGTGCCTACCTAATAGCGGGGGGGCCCGATACGCAGTATTTT	CAYLIAGGPDTQYF
few	TRBJ1-1	.	TRBV6-5	TGTGCCAGCAGACTAGGAGGTACTGAAGCTTTCTTT	CASRLGGTEAFF
.	TRBJ2-2	.	TRBV6-5	TGTGCCAGCAGTCATACAGCAGGGGAGCTGTTTTTT	CASSHTAGELFF
.	TRBJ1-4	TRBD1	TRBV5-5	TGTGCCAGCAGAATAAACAGGGGGCGTGAAAAACTGTTTTTT	CASRINRGREKLFF
.	TRBJ1-3	.	TRBV24-1	TGTGCCACCAGTGATCCCGGGAGGGGAAACACCATATATTTT	CATSDPGRGNTIYF
.	TRBJ2-6	TRBD1	TRBV9	TGTGCCAGCAGCGTGAAGATGACAGGGAGCTCTGGGGCCAACGTCCTGACTTTC	CASSVKMTGSSGANVLTF
.	TRBJ1-1	TRBD1	TRBV7-2	TGTGCCAGCAGCATACGGACAGGGCGAGGGTCTGAAGCTTTCTTT	CASSIRTGRGSEAFF
.	TRBJ1-6	TRBD1	TRBV5-1	TGCGCCAGCAGCTCCGAGGGGGCAGGTGATTCACCCCTCCACTTT	CASSSEGAGDSPLHF
.	TRBJ1-2	.	TRBV16	TGTGCCAGCAGCCCCCAGAGGAACTATGGCTACACCTTC	CASSPQRNYGYTF
once	TRBJ2-2	.	TRBV18	TGTGCCAGCTCCCCTCAGTCCACCGGGGAGCTGTTTTTT	CASSPQSTGELFF
.	TRBJ2-3	TRBD2	TRBV19	TGTGCCAGTAGTATAAGGAGCGGGAGAGGGGCAGATACGCAGTATTTT	CASSIRSGRGADTQYF
few	TRBJ1-1	.	TRBV6-5	TGTGCCAGCAGGCGGGGTCTCGGGAACACTGAAGCTTTCTTT	CASRRGLGNTEAFF
few	TRBJ2-7	.	TRBV4-1	TGCGCCAGCAGCCGCGATCGAGAAGAGCAGTACTTC	CASSRDREEQYF
.	TRBJ1-4	TRBD1	TRBV4-1	TGCGCCAGCAGCCAAGATGGACAGGCAACTAATGAAAAACTGTTTTTT	CASSQDGQATNEKLFF
few	TRBJ2-5	.	TRBV29-1	TGCAGCGTGGAGGGTAAAGAGACCCAGTACTTC	CSVEGKETQYF
.	TRBJ2-1	TRBD2	TRBV6-4	TGTGCCAGCAGTGACAGGAGTAGCGGGGTCCCCTACAATGAGCAGTTCTTC	CASSDRSSGVPYNEQFF
.	TRBJ1-2	.	TRBV24-1	TGTGCCACCAGTGATTTGTACAGAAACTATGGCTACACCTTC	CATSDLYRNYGYTF
.	TRBJ2-2	TRBD2	TRBV5-1	TGCGCCAGCAGCTTGGCGGGACTAGCGGTCACCGGGGAGCTGTTTTTT	CASSLAGLAVTGELFF
.	TRBJ1-6	.	TRBV7-8	TGTGCCAGCAGCTTTGGGCCCGGGGCACCCCTCCACTTT	CASSFGPGAPLHF
.	TRBJ1-2	TRBD1	TRBV27	TGTGCCAGCAGTTTAAACGGACAGGTTAACTATGGCTACACCTTC	CASSLNGQVNYGYTF
.	TRBJ1-2	.	TRBV27	TGTGCCAGCAGTTTAAATCAGGGTCTGGGCTACACCTTC	CASSLNQGLGYTF
.	TRBJ1-2	.	TRBV19	TGTGCCAGTAGTATGCCCGACAGGTACAACTATGGCTACACCTTC	CASSMPDRYNYGYTF
once	TRBJ2-5	TRBD2	TRBV13	TGTGCCAGCAGCTTAGCTAGCGGGGAAGAGACCCAGTACTTC	CASSLASGEETQYF
.	TRBJ1-1	.	TRBV28	TGTGCCAGCAGTTTTGGCAGGGCGGGGGGCACTGAAGCTTTCTTT	CASSFGRAGGTEAFF
few	TRBJ1-5	.	TRBV3-1/TRBV3-2	TGTGCCAGCAGCCAAGATGCCAGCGCGGGGCAGCCCCAGCATTTT	CASSQDASAGQPQHF
.	TRBJ2-5	.	TRBV5-6	TGTGCCAGCAGCGGAAGGACGGGGCAAGAGACCCAGTACTTC	CASSGRTGQETQYF
.	TRBJ2-3	.	TRBV6-1	TGTGCCAGCAGTGAGCTAGTAACAGATACGCAGTATTTT	CASSELVTDTQYF
.	TRBJ1-1	.	TRBV6-5	TGTGCCAGCATCAAGGGGACTGAAGCTTTCTTT	CASIKGTEAFF
.	TRBJ2-2	.	TRBV12-3/TRBV12-4	TGTGCCAGCAGCTACACCGGGGAGCTGTTTTTT	CASSYTGELFF
.	TRBJ2-2	TRBD2	TRBV2	TGTGCCAGCAGTGAACCGGGGGGGGGCACCGGGGAGCTGTTTTTT	CASSEPGGGTGELFF